This T cell receptor (beta chain) was sequenced in a study of blood T cell repertoires in COVID-19. Across the study: Whether acute or convalescent, the COVID-19 samples came from the United States, Italy and Spain. The analysed material was cDNA or gDNA that came from T cells, B-cell-depleted T cells, or PBMCs.

Per the original methods: Amplification from reference gene primers served as the basis for estimated nucleated cell counts. The protocol was immunoSEQ multiplex PCR, while the TCRdb copy is restricted to in-frame clones and leaves out a portion. V, J and clone size derive from that table, while D and trimming were established from the DNA sequence. The sample includes 100,000 to 150,000 clones, roughly 80% of them seen just once. CDR1 is LNHNV and CDR2 is YYDKDF in the germline V gene (reference sequence). The CDR3 length is 18 residues. The J segment lost 4 bases and the V segment lost 0 bases, leaving 10 bases of the junction unmatched.

Sequencing was done on a sample of peripheral blood. The clonotype was recovered from a woman aged 25 to 45 who had recovered from COVID-19. This rearrangement joins TRBV15 to TRBJ1-4, with 8 nucleotides matching TRBD1. The CDR3, as DNA: TGTGCCACCAGCAGAGATCCCGGAGACAGGGGCGGTAATGAAAAACTGTTTTTT. It encodes CATSRDPGDRGGNEKLFF. Complete variable domain (other parts from reference TRBV15 and TRBJ1-4): DAMVIQNPRYQVTQFGKPVTLSCSQTLNHNVMYWYQQKSSQAPKLLFHYYDKDFNNEADTPDNFQSRRPNTSFCFLDIRSPGLGDTAMYLCATSRDPGDRGGNEKLFFGSGTQLSVL.